This TCR beta chain was captured by sequencing in a study of blood T cell repertoires in COVID-19. In the original analysis: Nucleated cell number was recorded as an estimate derived from reference gene primer amplification. Clones were read by immunoSEQ multiplex PCR, and TCRdb kept only the in-frame ones, dropping some. From that table come the V and J calls and clone size; the DNA was used to work out D and trimming. The top ten hold 4.4% of the sample, which has hundreds of thousands of clones, 70% to 90% seen once. Germline lookup yields CDR1 MGHDK and CDR2 SYGVNS. V shed 3 bases, J shed 6 bases, and the junction held 6 bases outside the gene matches. The CDR3 has 16 amino acids.

This clonotype originated in a man in his fifties or sixties with acute or convalescent COVID-19. The chain joins TRBV25-1 to TRBJ1-4; 11 nucleotides match TRBD1. Sequences were obtained from peripheral blood. The CDR3 DNA sequence: TGTGCCAGCAGTGAGATTGGGGGACAGGGGGATGAAAAACTGTTTTTT. Translation: CASSEIGGQGDEKLFF.